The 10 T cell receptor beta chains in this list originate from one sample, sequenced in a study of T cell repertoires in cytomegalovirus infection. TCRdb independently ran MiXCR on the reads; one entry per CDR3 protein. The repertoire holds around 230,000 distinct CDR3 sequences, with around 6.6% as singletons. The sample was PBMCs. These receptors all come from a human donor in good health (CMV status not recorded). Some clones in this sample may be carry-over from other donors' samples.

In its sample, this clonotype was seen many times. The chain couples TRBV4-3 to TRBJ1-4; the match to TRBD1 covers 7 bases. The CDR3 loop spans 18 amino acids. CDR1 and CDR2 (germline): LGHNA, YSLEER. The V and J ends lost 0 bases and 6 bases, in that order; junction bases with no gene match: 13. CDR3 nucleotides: TGCGCCAGCAGCCAAGACTTTTTTGAGGGGGCGGACGATGAAAAACTGTTTTTT. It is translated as CASSQDFFEGADDEKLFF.

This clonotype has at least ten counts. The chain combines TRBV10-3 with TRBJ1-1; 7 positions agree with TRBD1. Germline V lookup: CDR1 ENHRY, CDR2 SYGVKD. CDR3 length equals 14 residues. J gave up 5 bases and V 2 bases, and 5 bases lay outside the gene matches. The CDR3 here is CAISETGERTEAFF. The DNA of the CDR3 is TGTGCCATCAGTGAGACAGGGGAGCGGACTGAAGCTTTCTTT.

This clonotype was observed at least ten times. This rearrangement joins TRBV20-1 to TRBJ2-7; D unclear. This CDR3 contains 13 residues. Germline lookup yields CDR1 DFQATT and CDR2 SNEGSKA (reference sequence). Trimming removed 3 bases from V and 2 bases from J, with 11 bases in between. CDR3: CSASKDRTYEQYF. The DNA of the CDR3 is TGCAGTGCTAGTAAGGACCGTACCTACGAGCAGTACTTC.

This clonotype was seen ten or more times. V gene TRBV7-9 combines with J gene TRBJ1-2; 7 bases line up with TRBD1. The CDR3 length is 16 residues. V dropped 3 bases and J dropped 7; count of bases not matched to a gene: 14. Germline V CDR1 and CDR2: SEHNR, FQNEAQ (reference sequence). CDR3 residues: CASSLDPGQRSRGYTF. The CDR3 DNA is TGTGCCAGCAGCTTGGATCCGGGACAGAGAAGCCGTGGCTACACCTTC.

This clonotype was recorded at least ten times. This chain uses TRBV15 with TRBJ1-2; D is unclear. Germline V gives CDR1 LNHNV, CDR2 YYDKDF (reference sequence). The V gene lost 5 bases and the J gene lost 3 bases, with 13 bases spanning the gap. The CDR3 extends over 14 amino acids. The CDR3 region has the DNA TGTGCCACCAGCCCAGATCGGGTGGACTATGGCTACACCTTC. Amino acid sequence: CATSPDRVDYGYTF.

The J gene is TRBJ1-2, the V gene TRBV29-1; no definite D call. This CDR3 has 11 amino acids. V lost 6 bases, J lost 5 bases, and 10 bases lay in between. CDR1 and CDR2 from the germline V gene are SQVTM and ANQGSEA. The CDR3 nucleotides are TGCAGCGTCGCGGGGAGGTATGGCTACACCTTC. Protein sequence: CSVAGRYGYTF.

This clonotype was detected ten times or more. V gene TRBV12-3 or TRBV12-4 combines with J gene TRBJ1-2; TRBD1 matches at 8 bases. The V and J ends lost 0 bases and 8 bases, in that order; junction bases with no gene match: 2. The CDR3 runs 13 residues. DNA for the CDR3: TGTGCCAGCAGTTTAGCCCGGGACAGGGGCTACACCTTC. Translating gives CASSLARDRGYTF.

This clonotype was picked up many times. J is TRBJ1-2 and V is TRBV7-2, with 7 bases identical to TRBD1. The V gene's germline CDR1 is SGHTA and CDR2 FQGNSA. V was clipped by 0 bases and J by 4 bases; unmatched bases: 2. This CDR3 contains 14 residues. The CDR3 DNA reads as TGTGCCAGCAGCTTAGCACAGGGGTTCTATGGCTACACCTTC. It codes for CASSLAQGFYGYTF. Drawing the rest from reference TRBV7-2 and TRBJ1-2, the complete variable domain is GAGVSQSPSNKVTEKGKDVELRCDPISGHTALYWYRQSLGQGLEFLIYFQGNSAPDKSGLPSDRFSAERTGGSVSTLTIQRTQQEDSAVYLCASSLAQGFYGYTFGSGTRLTVV.

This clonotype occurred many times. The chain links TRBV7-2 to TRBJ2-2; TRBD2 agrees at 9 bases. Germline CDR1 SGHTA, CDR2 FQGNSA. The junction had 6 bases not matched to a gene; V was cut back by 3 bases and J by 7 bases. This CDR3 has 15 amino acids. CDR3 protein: CASSLRGGPSGELFF. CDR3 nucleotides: TGTGCCAGCAGCTTGCGGGGGGGCCCAAGCGGGGAGCTGTTTTTT. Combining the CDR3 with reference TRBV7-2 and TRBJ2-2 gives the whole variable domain GAGVSQSPSNKVTEKGKDVELRCDPISGHTALYWYRQSLGQGLEFLIYFQGNSAPDKSGLPSDRFSAERTGGSVSTLTIQRTQQEDSAVYLCASSLRGGPSGELFFGEGSRLTVL.

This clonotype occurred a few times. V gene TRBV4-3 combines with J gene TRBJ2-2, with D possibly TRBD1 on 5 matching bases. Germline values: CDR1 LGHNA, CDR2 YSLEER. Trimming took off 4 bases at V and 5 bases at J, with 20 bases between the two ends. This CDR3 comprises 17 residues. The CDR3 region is CASSRRGYGRGTGELFF. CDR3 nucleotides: TGCGCCAGCAGCCGTCGAGGCTACGGAAGGGGTACCGGGGAGCTGTTTTTT.